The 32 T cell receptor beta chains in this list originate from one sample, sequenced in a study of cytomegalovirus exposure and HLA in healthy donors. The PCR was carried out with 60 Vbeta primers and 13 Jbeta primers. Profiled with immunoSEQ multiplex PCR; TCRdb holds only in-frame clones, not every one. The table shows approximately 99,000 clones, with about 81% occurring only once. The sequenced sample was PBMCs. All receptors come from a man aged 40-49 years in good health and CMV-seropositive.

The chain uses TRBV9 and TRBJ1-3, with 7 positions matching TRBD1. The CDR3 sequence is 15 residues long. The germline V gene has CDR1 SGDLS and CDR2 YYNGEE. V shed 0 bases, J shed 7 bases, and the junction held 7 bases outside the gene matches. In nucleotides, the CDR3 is TGTGCCAGCAGCGTAGCGACAGGGAGAGATAACACCATATATTTT. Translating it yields CASSVATGRDNTIYF.

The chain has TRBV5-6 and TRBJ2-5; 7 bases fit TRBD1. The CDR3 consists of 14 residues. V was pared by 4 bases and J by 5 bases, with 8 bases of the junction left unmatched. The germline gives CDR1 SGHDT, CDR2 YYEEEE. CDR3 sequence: CASSQSTGAETQYF. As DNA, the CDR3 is TGTGCCAGCAGCCAAAGCACAGGGGCGGAGACCCAGTACTTC.

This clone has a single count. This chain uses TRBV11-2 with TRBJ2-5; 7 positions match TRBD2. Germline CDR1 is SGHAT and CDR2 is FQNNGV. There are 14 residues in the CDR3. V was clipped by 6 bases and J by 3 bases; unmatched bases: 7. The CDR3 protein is CASSWGGTEETQYF. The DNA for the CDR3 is TGTGCCAGCAGTTGGGGGGGGACGGAAGAGACCCAGTACTTC.

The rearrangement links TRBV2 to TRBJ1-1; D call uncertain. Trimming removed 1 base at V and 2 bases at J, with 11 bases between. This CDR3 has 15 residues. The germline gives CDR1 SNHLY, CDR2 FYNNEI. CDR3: CASSEVQHVNTEAFF. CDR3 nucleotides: TGTGCCAGCAGTGAAGTACAGCACGTAAACACTGAAGCTTTCTTT.

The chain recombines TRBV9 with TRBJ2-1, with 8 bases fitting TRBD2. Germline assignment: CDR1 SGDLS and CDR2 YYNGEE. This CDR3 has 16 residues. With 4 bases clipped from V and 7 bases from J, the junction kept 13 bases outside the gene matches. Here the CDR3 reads CASSPLLAGGANEQFF. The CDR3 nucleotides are TGTGCCAGCAGCCCCCTTCTGGCGGGAGGCGCGAATGAGCAGTTCTTC.

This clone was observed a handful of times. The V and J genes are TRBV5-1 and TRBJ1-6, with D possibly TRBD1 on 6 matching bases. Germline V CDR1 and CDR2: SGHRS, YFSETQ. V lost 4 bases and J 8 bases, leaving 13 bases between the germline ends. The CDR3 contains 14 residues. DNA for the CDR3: TGCGCCAGCAGCGCCAGGGACAAGCATTCACCCCTCCACTTT. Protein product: CASSARDKHSPLHF. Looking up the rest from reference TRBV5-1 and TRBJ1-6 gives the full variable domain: KAGVTQTPRYLIKTRGQQVTLSCSPISGHRSVSWYQQTPGQGLQFLFEYFSETQRNKGNFPGRFSGRQFSNSRSEMNVSTLELGDSALYLCASSARDKHSPLHFGNGTRLTVT.

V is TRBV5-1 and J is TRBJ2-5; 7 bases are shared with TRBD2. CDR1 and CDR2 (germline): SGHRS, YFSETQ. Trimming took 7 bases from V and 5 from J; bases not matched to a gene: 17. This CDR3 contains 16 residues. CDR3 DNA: TGCGCCAGCTCCCCTTGGAGCGGGGCAACCCCTGAGACCCAGTACTTC. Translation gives CASSPWSGATPETQYF. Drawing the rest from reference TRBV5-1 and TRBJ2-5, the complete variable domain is KAGVTQTPRYLIKTRGQQVTLSCSPISGHRSVSWYQQTPGQGLQFLFEYFSETQRNKGNFPGRFSGRQFSNSRSEMNVSTLELGDSALYLCASSPWSGATPETQYFGPGTRLLVL.

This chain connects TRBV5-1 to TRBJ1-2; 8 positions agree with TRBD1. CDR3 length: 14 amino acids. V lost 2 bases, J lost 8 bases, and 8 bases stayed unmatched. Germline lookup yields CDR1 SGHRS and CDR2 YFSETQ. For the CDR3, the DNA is TGCGCCAGCAGCTTATTGACAGGGGCAGAGGGCTACACCTTC. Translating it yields CASSLLTGAEGYTF.

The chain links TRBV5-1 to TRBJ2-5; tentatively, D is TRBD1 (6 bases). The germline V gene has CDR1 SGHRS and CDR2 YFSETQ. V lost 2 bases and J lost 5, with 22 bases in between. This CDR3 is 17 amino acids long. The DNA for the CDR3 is TGCGCCAGCAGCTTAAACGCGGCAGGGGTTTCTCACGAGACCCAGTACTTC. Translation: CASSLNAAGVSHETQYF. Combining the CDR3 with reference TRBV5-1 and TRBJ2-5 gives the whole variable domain KAGVTQTPRYLIKTRGQQVTLSCSPISGHRSVSWYQQTPGQGLQFLFEYFSETQRNKGNFPGRFSGRQFSNSRSEMNVSTLELGDSALYLCASSLNAAGVSHETQYFGPGTRLLVL.

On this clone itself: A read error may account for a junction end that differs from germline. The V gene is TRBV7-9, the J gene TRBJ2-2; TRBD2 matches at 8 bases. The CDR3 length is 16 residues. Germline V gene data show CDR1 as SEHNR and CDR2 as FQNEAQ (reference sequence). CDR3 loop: CSSSFGTGGITGELFF. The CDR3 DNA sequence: TGTTCCAGCAGCTTTGGGACGGGGGGGATCACCGGGGAGCTGTTTTTT.

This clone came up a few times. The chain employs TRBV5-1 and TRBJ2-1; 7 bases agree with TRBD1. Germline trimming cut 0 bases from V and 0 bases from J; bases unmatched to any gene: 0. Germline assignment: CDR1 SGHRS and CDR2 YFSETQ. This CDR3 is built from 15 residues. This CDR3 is CASSLGDSSYNEQFF. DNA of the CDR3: TGCGCCAGCAGCTTGGGGGACAGCTCCTACAATGAGCAGTTCTTC.

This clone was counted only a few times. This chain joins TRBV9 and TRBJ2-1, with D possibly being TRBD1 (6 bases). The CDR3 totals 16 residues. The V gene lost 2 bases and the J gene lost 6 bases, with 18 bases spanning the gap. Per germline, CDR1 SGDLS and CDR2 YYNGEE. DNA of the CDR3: TGTGCCAGCAGCGTTTTACCAGGGGTAGGACTCAATGAGCAGTTCTTC. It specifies CASSVLPGVGLNEQFF.

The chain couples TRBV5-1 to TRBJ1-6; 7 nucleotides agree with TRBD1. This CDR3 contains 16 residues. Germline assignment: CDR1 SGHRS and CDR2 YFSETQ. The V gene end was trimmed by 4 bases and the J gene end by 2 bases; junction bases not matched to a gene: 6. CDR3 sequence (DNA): TGCGCCAGCAGCCCCTCAGGGGGTACCTATAATTCACCCCTCCACTTT. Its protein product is CASSPSGGTYNSPLHF.

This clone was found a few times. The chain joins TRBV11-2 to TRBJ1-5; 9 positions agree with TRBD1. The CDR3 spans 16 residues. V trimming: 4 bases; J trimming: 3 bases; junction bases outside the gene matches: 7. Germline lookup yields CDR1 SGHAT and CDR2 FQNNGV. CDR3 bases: TGTGCCAGCAGCTCCGGGACAGGGACGGACAATCAGCCCCAGCATTTT. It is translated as CASSSGTGTDNQPQHF.

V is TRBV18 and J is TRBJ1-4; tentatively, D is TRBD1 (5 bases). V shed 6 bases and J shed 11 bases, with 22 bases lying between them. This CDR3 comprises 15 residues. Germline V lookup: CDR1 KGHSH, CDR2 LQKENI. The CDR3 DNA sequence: TGTGCCAGCTCGGCCAAGACAGATTTGCAGACCAAACTGTTTTTT. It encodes CASSAKTDLQTKLFF.

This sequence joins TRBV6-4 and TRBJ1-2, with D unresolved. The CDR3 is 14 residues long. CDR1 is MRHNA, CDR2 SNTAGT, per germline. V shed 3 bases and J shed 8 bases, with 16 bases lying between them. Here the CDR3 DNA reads TGTGCCAGCAGTGAGGGAGGCGGTGTGAGAGGCTACACCTTC. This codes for CASSEGGGVRGYTF.

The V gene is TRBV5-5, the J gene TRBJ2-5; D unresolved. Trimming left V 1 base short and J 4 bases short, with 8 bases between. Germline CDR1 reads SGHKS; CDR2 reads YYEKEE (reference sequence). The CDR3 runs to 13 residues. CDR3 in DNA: TGTGCCAGCAGCTTGTCAGGAATAGAGACCCAGTACTTC. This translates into CASSLSGIETQYF. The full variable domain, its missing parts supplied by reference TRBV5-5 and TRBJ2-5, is DAGVTQSPTHLIKTRGQQVTLRCSPISGHKSVSWYQQVLGQGPQFIFQYYEKEERGRGNFPDRFSARQFPNYSSELNVNALLLGDSALYLCASSLSGIETQYFGPGTRLLVL.

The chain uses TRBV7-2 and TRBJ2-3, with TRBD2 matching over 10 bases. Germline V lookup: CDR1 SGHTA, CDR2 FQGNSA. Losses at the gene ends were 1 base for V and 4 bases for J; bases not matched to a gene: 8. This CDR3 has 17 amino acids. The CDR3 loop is CASSLVVAGGTADTQYF. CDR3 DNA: TGTGCCAGCAGCTTAGTGGTAGCGGGGGGTACGGCAGATACGCAGTATTTT.

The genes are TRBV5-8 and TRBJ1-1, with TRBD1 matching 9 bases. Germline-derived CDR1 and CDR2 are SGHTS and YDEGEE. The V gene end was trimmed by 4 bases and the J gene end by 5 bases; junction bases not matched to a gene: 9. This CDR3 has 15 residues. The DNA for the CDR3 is TGTGCCAGCAGCGTCTTACAGGGGGCTGGGACTGAAGCTTTCTTT. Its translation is CASSVLQGAGTEAFF.

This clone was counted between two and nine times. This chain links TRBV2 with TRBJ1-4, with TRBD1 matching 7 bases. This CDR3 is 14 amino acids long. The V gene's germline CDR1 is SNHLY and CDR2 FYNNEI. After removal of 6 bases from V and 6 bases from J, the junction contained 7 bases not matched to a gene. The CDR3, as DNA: TGTGCCAGCAGGAGGGGGACAGACTATGAAAAACTGTTTTTT. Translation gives CASRRGTDYEKLFF.

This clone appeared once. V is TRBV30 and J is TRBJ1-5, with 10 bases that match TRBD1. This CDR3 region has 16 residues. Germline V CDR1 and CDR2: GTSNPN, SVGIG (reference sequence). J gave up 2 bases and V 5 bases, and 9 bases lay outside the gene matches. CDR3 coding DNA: TGTGCCTGGGGGACAGGGGTTGGGTCAGGCAATCAGCCCCAGCATTTT. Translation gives CAWGTGVGSGNQPQHF. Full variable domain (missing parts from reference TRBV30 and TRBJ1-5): SQTIHQWPATLVQPVGSPLSLECTVEGTSNPNLYWYRQAAGRGLQLLFYSVGIGQISSEVPQNLSASRPQDRQFILSSKKLLLSDSGFYLCAWGTGVGSGNQPQHFGDGTRLSIL.

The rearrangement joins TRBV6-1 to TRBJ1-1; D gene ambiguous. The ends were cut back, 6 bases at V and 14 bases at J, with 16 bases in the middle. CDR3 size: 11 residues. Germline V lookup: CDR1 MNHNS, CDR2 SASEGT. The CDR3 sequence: CASSDDGVCFF. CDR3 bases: TGTGCCAGCAGCGATGACGGAGTTTGCTTCTTT.

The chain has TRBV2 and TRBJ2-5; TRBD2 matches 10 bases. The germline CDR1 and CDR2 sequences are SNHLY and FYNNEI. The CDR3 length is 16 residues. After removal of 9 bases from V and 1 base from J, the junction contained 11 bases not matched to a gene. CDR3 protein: CASQQGLAGVQETQYF. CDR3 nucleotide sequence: TGTGCCAGTCAACAAGGGCTAGCGGGAGTCCAAGAGACCCAGTACTTC.

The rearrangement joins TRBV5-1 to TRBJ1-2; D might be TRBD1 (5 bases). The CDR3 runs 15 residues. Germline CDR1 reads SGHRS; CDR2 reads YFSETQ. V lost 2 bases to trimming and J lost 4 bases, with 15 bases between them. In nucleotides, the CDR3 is TGCGCCAGCAGCTTCGGGCAGGCCCAGGGCTATGGCTACACCTTC. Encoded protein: CASSFGQAQGYGYTF.

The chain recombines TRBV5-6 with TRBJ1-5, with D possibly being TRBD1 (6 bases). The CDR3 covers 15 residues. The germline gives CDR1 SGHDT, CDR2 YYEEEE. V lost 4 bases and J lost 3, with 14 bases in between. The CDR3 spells CASSPMGANNQPQHF. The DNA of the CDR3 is TGTGCCAGCAGCCCCATGGGGGCAAACAATCAGCCCCAGCATTTT. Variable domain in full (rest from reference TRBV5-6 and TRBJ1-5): DAGVTQSPTHLIKTRGQQVTLRCSPKSGHDTVSWYQQALGQGPQFIFQYYEEEERQRGNFPDRFSGHQFPNYSSELNVNALLLGDSALYLCASSPMGANNQPQHFGDGTRLSIL.

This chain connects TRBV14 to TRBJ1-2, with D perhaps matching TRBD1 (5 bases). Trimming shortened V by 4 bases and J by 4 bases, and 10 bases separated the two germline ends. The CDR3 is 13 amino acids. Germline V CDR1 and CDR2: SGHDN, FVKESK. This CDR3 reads CASSLLGGYGYTF. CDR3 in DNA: TGTGCCAGCAGCCTACTCGGGGGCTATGGCTACACCTTC.

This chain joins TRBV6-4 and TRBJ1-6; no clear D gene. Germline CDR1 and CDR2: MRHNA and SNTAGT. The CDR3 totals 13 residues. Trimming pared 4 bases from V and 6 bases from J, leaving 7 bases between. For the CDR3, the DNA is TGTGCCAGCAGTGGTAATGTTAATTCACCCCTCCACTTT. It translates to CASSGNVNSPLHF.

CDR3 residues: CASSLAGANEQFF. CDR3 nucleotide sequence: TGTGCCAGCAGCTTAGCGGGAGCCAATGAGCAGTTCTTC. This chain joins TRBV7-9 and TRBJ2-1; D possibly corresponds to TRBD2 (5 bases). This CDR3 has 13 amino acids. Germline V gives CDR1 SEHNR, CDR2 FQNEAQ (reference sequence). V was cut by 0 bases and J by 6 bases, with 6 bases left in between.

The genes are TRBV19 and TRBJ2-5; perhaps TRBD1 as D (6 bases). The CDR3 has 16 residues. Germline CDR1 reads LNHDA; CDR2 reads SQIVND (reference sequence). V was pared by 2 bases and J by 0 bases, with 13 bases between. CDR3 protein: CASSIHAGEHQETQYF. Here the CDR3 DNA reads TGTGCCAGTAGTATACATGCAGGGGAGCACCAAGAGACCCAGTACTTC.

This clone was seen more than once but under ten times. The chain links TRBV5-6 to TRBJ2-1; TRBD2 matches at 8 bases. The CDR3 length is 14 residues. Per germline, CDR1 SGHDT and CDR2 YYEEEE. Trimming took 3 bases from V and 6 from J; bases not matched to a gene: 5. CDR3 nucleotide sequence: TGTGCCAGCAGCTCCGGGACTAGTGTCAATGAGCAGTTCTTC. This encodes CASSSGTSVNEQFF.

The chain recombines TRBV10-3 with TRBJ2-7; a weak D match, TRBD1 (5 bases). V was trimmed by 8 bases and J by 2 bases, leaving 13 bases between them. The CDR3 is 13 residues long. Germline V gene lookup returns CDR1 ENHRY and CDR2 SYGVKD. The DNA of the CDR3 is TGTGCCATCGGGGCAGGGTCGACCTACGAGCAGTACTTC. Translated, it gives CAIGAGSTYEQYF.

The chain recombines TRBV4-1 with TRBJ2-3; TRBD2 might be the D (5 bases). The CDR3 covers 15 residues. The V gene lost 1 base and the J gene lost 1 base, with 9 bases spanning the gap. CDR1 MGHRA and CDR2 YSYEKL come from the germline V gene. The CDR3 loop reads CASSQGGYRTDTQYF. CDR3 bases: TGCGCCAGCAGCCAAGGAGGGTACCGCACAGATACGCAGTATTTT.